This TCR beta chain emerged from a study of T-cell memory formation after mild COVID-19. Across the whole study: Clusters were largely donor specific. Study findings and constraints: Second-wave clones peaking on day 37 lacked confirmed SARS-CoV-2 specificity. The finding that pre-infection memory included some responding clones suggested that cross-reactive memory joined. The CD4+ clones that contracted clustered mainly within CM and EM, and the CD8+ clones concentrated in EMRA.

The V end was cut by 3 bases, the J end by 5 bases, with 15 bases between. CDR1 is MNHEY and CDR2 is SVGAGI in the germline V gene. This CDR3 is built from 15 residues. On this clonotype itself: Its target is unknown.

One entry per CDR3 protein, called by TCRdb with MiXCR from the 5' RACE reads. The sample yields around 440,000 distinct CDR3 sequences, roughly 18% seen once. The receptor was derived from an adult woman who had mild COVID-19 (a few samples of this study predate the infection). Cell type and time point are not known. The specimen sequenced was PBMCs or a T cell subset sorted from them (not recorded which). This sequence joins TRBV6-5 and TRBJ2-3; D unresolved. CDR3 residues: CASSYLANGRDTQYF. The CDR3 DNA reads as TGTGCCAGCAGTTATCTGGCTAACGGGCGAGATACGCAGTATTTT.